This T cell receptor (beta chain) is from a study of long-term antiretroviral therapy in people with HIV. Study-level findings and limits: The study lacked data on ART adherence, viral resistance or therapy changes. Although diversity increased after ART, it remained lower than in transplant donor controls.

Everyone in the study who had HIV was treated in the United States. Amounts of 1-10 million cryopreserved PBMC were held in the samples before DNA extraction. As concerns this clone: Its specificity is unknown.

Running of the v3.0 immunoSEQ assay took place at survey level. Assay: immunoSEQ multiplex PCR; the TCRdb copy retains only in-frame clones and omits some. The sample shows 20,000 to 25,000 clones, 82% of them seen only once. Per germline, CDR1 SEHNR and CDR2 FQNEAQ (reference sequence). The CDR3 runs 17 residues. The V segment lost 7 bases and the J segment 2 bases; nucleotides outside the gene matches: 10. The source was unsorted PBMCs, collected 0.2 years after starting antiretroviral therapy. The sequence was obtained from a young woman with HIV. The chain combines TRBV7-9 with TRBJ2-5, with TRBD2 matching over 13 bases. Here the CDR3 reads CASTPGLAGRLQETQYF. CDR3 DNA: TGTGCCAGCACCCCGGGACTAGCGGGGCGATTACAAGAGACCCAGTACTTC.